The table lists the clone carrying this T cell receptor beta chain with many counts. These data come from a study of human T cells and chemical hapten exposure. Study background: Upper back patch tests used 0.01% DPC, scored after 6 days.

Time point reported: patch test 2, 6 weeks after DPC sensitization. Treatment: therapeutic diphenylcyclopropenone sensitization with weekly scalp DPC. V lost 4 bases to trimming and J lost 5 bases; unmatched junction nucleotides: 8. The CDR3 runs to 15 residues. The germline V gene has CDR1 SEHNR and CDR2 FQNEAQ (reference sequence). TCRdb processed the RACE reads anew with MiXCR; each CDR3 protein has one entry. The repertoire holds roughly 140,000 distinct CDR3 sequences, with about an eighth as singletons. The clonotype comes from a woman aged 45-60 years with alopecia areata. Some clones in this sample may be carry-over from other donors' samples. The material sequenced was whole blood, taken in connection with sensitization to the hapten diphenylcyclopropenone (DPC). J is TRBJ1-2 and V is TRBV7-9; the match to TRBD1 covers 9 bases. The CDR3 loop is CASSSGQGRVYGYTF. The CDR3 DNA follows: TGTGCCAGCAGCTCTGGACAGGGGAGGGTATATGGCTACACCTTC.